Each of the 9 T cell receptor beta chains below was sequenced from the same sample in a study of blood T cells in healthy people across ages. Primed by a sample-barcoded 5' primer and a J-beta primer mix, a second PCR proceeded for 7 to 11 cycles. MiXCR, run by TCRdb on the 5' RACE reads, gives a single entry per CDR3 protein. The data show some 1.4 million distinct CDR3 sequences, around 39% seen once. The source material was blood. The receptors were sampled from a woman aged 18-29 years in good health.

The chain links TRBV6-5 to TRBJ2-2, with TRBD2 identical over 10 bases. Germline trimming cut 0 bases from V and 5 bases from J; bases unmatched to any gene: 0. The germline V gene encodes CDR1 MNHEY and CDR2 SVGAGI. The CDR3 is 15 amino acids. As DNA, the CDR3 is TGTGCCAGCAGTTACTCACTAGCGGGGACCGGGGAGCTGTTTTTT. Protein: CASSYSLAGTGELFF.

This clonotype showed up just a few times. The genes are TRBV20-1 and TRBJ2-5; a weak D match, TRBD2 (6 bases). Germline V gene sequence: CDR1 DFQATT, CDR2 SNEGSKA (reference sequence). V lost 6 bases and J 4 bases, leaving 21 bases between the germline ends. The CDR3 has 15 amino acids. The CDR3 DNA reads as TGCAGTGCAAGGGGCCCTACGGGGGAGTCAGAGACCCAGTACTTC. This codes for CSARGPTGESETQYF.

This chain uses TRBV19 with TRBJ2-1; 9 bases are shared with TRBD2. Germline loops: CDR1 LNHDA, CDR2 SQIVND (reference sequence). This CDR3 is built from 16 residues. Trimming cost V 3 bases and J 4 bases; bases outside gene matches: 7. The CDR3 nucleotides read TGTGCCAGTAGTATTGGAAGCGGGGGGATTTACAATGAGCAGTTCTTC. This codes for CASSIGSGGIYNEQFF.

This clonotype was observed a handful of times. The rearrangement uses TRBV14 and TRBJ2-1; no clear D. V lost 4 bases, J lost 2 bases, and 15 bases lay in between. The CDR3 totals 16 residues. Germline V gene lookup returns CDR1 SGHDN and CDR2 FVKESK. The chain's CDR3 is CASSPLRTDPYNEQFF. As DNA, the CDR3 is TGTGCCAGCAGCCCACTGCGGACCGATCCCTACAATGAGCAGTTCTTC.

Only a few counts were recorded for this clonotype. The chain carries TRBV10-3 and TRBJ2-3; D is unclear. Trimming pared 3 bases from V and 1 base from J, leaving 17 bases between. CDR3 length: 17 amino acids. CDR1 and CDR2 (germline): ENHRY, SYGVKD. The CDR3: CAISDPPLSHGTDTQYF. For the CDR3, the DNA is TGTGCCATCAGTGACCCCCCACTGTCCCACGGCACAGATACGCAGTATTTT.

The V gene is TRBV10-3, the J gene TRBJ2-5; D gene ambiguous. V was shortened by 0 bases and J by 5 bases, with 19 bases between the two germline ends. The CDR3 extends over 17 amino acids. Germline CDR1 ENHRY, CDR2 SYGVKD. The CDR3 is CAISESEARYQRETQYF. The CDR3 DNA sequence: TGTGCCATCAGTGAGTCCGAGGCGAGGTATCAGAGGGAGACCCAGTACTTC.

V is TRBV29-1 and J is TRBJ1-2; 7 bases line up with TRBD1. Per the germline V gene, CDR1 is SQVTM and CDR2 is ANQGSEA. V lost 1 base and J lost 6; bases outside the gene matches: 8. The CDR3 length is 14 residues. The chain's CDR3 is CSVEGRQGGDGYTF. The CDR3 region has the DNA TGCAGCGTTGAAGGGCGACAGGGCGGGGATGGCTACACCTTC. The variable domain in full, completed from reference TRBV29-1 and TRBJ1-2, reads SAVISQKPSRDICQRGTSLTIQCQVDSQVTMMFWYRQQPGQSLTLIATANQGSEATYESGFVIDKFPISRPNLTFSTLTVSNMSPEDSSIYLCSVEGRQGGDGYTFGSGTRLTVV.

The chain recombines TRBV20-1 with TRBJ2-3; D not certain. CDR3 length: 15 residues. V lost 3 bases to trimming and J lost 5 bases, with 18 bases between them. The germline V gene has CDR1 DFQATT and CDR2 SNEGSKA (reference sequence). The CDR3 coding sequence is TGCAGTGCTAGTAGCCTCCTCGGATCCCAAGATACGCAGTATTTT. It codes for CSASSLLGSQDTQYF.

J is TRBJ1-6 and V is TRBV6-1; D gene uncertain. Between the trimmed V and J ends, which lost 3 bases and 9 bases, there was a span of 9 bases. This CDR3 comprises 13 residues. The germline V gene has CDR1 MNHNS and CDR2 SASEGT. In DNA form, the CDR3 reads TGTGCCAGCAGTGAGGTGACGGGTTCACCCCTCCACTTT. It is translated as CASSEVTGSPLHF.